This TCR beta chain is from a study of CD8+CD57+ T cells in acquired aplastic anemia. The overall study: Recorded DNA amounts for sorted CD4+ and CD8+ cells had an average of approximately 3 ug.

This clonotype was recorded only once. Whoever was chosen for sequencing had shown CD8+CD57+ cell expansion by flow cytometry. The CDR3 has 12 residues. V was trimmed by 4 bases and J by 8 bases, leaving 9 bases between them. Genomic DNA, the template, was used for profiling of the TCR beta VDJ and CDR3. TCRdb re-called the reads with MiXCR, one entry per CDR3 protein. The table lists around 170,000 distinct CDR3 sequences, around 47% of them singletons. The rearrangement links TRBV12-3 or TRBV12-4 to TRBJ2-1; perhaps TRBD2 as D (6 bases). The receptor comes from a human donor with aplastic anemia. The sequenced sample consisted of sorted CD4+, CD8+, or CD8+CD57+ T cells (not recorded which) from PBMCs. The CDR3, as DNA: TGTGCCAGCAGTTGGACTATGCATGAGCAGTTCTTC. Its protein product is CASSWTMHEQFF.